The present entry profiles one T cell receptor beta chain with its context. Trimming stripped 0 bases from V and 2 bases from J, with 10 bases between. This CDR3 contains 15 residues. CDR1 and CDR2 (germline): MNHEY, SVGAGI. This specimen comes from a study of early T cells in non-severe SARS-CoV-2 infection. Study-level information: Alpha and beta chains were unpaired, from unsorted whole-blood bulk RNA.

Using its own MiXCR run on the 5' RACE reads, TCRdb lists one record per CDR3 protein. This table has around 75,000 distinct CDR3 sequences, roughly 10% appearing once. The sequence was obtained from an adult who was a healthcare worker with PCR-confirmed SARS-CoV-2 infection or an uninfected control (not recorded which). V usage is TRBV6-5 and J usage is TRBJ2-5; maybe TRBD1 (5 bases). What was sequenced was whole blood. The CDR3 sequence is CASSYSMTVQETQYF. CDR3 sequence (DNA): TGTGCCAGCAGTTACTCGATGACAGTACAAGAGACCCAGTACTTC.